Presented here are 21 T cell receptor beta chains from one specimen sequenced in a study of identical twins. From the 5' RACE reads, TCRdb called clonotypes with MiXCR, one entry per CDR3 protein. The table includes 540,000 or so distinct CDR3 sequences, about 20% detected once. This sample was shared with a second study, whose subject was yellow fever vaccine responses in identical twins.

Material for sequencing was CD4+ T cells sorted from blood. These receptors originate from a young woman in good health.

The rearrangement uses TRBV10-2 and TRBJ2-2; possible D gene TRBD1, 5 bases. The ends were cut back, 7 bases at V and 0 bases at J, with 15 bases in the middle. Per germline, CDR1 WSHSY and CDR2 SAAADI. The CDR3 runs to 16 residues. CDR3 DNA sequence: TGCGCCAGCACCACTTTGGGGCTGGCGAACACCGGGGAGCTGTTTTTT. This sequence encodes CASTTLGLANTGELFF.

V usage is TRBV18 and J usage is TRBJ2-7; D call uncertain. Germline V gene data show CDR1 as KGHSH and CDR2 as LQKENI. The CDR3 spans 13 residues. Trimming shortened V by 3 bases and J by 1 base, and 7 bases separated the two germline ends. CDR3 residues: CASSPPSSYEQYF. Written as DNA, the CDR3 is TGTGCCAGCTCACCCCCCTCGTCCTACGAGCAGTACTTC.

The DNA for the CDR3 is TGCGCCAGCAGCTTGGAATCGGGACTAGCTGGTGAGCAGTTCTTC. Its protein product is CASSLESGLAGEQFF. The V call is TRBV5-1, the J call TRBJ2-1, with 9 bases matching TRBD2. This CDR3 region has 15 residues. The V gene's germline CDR1 is SGHRS and CDR2 YFSETQ. Trimming removed 0 bases from V and 9 bases from J; junction bases left unmatched: 7. Complete variable domain (other parts from reference TRBV5-1 and TRBJ2-1): KAGVTQTPRYLIKTRGQQVTLSCSPISGHRSVSWYQQTPGQGLQFLFEYFSETQRNKGNFPGRFSGRQFSNSRSEMNVSTLELGDSALYLCASSLESGLAGEQFFGPGTRLTVL.

The chain's CDR3 is CASSSSPTGTAEAFF. In nucleotides, the CDR3 is TGTGCCAGCAGCTCCTCCCCCACCGGGACCGCTGAAGCTTTCTTT. The chain links TRBV7-9 to TRBJ1-1; D is perhaps TRBD1 (5 bases). Trimming took off 4 bases at V and 6 bases at J, with 18 bases between the two ends. This CDR3 has 15 residues. The germline V gene has CDR1 SEHNR and CDR2 FQNEAQ (reference sequence).

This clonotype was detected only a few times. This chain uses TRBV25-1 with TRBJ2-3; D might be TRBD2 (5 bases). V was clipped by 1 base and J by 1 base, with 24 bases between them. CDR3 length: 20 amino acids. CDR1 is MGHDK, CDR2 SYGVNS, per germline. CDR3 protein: CASSESPEGSPAPGTDTQYF. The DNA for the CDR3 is TGTGCCAGCAGTGAATCCCCCGAGGGCTCTCCAGCTCCCGGCACAGATACGCAGTATTTT. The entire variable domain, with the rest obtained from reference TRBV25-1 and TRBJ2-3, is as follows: EADIYQTPRYLVIGTGKKITLECSQTMGHDKMYWYQQDPGMELHLIHYSYGVNSTEKGDLSSESTVSRIRTEHFPLTLESARPSHTSQYLCASSESPEGSPAPGTDTQYFGPGTRLTVL.

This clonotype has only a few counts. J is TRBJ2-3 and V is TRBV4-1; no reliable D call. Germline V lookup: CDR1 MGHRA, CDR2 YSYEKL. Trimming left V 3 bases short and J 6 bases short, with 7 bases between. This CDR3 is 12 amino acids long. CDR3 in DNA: TGCGCCAGCAGCCATGCTTTGGATACGCAGTATTTT. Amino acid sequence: CASSHALDTQYF.

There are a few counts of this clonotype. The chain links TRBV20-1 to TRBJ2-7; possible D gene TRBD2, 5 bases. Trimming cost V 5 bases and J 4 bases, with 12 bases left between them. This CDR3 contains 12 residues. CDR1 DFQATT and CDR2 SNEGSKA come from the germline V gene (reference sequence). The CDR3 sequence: CSAGASGYEQYV. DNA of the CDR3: TGCAGTGCTGGTGCCAGCGGTTACGAGCAGTACGTC.

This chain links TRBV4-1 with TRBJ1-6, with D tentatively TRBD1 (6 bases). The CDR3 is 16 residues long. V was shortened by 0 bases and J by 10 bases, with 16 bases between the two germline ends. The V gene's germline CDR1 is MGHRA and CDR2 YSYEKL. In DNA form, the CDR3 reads TGCGCCAGCAGCCAAGATAAGGGACATAGAGTGTCACCCCTCCACTTT. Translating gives CASSQDKGHRVSPLHF.

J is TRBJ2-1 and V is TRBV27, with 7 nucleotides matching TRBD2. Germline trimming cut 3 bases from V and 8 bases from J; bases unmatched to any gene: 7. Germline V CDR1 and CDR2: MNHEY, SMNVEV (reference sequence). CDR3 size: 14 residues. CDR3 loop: CASSFRRGRDEQFF. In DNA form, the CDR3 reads TGTGCCAGCAGTTTTAGACGGGGGAGGGATGAGCAGTTCTTC.

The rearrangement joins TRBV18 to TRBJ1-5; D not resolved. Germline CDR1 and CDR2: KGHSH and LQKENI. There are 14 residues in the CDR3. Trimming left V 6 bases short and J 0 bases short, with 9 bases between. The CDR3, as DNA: TGTGCCAGCTCGGGTACCCGTAGCAATCAGCCCCAGCATTTT. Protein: CASSGTRSNQPQHF. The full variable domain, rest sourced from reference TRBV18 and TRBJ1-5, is NAGVMQNPRHLVRRRGQEARLRCSPMKGHSHVYWYRQLPEEGLKFMVYLQKENIIDESGMPKERFSAEFPKEGPSILRIQQVVRGDSAAYFCASSGTRSNQPQHFGDGTRLSIL.

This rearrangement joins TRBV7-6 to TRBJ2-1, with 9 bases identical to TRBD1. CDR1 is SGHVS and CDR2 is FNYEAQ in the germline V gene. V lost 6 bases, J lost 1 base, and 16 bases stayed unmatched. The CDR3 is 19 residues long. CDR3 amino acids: CASRPGQGPTGVSYNEQFF. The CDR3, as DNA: TGTGCCAGCAGACCGGGACAGGGCCCTACGGGAGTTTCCTACAATGAGCAGTTCTTC.

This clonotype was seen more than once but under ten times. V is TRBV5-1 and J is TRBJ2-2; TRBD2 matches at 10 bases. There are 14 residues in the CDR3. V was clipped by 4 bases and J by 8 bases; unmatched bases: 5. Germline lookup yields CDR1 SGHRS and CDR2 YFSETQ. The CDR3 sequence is CASSRGTSAGELFF. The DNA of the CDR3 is TGCGCCAGCAGCCGAGGGACTAGCGCGGGGGAGCTGTTTTTT.

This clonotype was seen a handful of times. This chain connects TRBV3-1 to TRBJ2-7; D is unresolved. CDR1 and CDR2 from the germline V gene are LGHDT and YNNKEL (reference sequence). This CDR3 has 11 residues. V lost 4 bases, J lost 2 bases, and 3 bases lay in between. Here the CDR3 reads CASSRTYEQYF. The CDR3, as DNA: TGTGCCAGCAGCCGAACCTACGAGCAGTACTTC.

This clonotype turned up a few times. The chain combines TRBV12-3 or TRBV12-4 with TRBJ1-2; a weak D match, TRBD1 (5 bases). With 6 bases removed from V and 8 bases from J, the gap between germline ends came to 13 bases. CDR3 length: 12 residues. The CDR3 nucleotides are TGTGCCAGCAGCTCGGGGCCCAGGGGCTACACCTTC. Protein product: CASSSGPRGYTF.

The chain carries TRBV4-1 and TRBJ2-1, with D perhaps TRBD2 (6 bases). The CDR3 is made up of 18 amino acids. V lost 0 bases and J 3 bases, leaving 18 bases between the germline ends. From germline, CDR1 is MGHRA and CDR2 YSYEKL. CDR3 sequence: CASSQDTGAGRVYNEQFF. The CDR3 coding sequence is TGCGCCAGCAGCCAAGATACTGGGGCGGGAAGAGTCTACAATGAGCAGTTCTTC.

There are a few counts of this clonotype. CDR3 in DNA: TGTGCCAGCCGCCGGGCCGGGACTAGCGGGAGGCGAAACAACAATGAGCAGTTCTTC. This gives the protein CASRRAGTSGRRNNNEQFF. The V gene is TRBV6-1, the J gene TRBJ2-1, with 15 bases aligning to TRBD2. Per the germline V gene, CDR1 is MNHNS and CDR2 is SASEGT. This CDR3 spans 19 amino acids. V dropped 8 bases and J dropped 5; count of bases not matched to a gene: 16.

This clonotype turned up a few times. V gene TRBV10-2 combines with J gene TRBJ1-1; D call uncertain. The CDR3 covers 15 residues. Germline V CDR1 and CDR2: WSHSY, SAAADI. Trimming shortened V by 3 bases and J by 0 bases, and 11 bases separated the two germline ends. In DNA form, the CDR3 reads TGCGCCAGCAGTGACCGGAGAGTAGTGAACACTGAAGCTTTCTTT. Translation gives CASSDRRVVNTEAFF.

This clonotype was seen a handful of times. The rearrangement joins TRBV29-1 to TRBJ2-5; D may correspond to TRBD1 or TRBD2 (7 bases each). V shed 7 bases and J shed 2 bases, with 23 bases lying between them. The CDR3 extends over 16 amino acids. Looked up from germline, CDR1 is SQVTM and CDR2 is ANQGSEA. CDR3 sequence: CSAGETGRGLQETQYF. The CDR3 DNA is TGCAGCGCCGGAGAGACAGGGAGGGGACTACAAGAGACCCAGTACTTC.

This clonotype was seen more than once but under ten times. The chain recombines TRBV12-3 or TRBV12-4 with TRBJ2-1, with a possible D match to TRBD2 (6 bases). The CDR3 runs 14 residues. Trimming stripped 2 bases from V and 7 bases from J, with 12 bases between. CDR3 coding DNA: TGTGCCAGCAGTTTACGGAGGGTTGTGAATGAGCAGTTCTTC. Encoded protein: CASSLRRVVNEQFF.

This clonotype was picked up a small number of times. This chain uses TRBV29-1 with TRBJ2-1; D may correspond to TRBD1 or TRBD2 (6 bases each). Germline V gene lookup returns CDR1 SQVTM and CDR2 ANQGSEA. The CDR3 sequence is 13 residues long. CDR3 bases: TGCAGTGGGGGGCGGGCCACCTACAATGAGCAGTTCTTC. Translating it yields CSGGRATYNEQFF.

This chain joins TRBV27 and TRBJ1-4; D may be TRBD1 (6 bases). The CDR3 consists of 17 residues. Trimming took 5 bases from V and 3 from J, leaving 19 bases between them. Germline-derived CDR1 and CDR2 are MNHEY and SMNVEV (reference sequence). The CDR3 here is CASSQKPYRAANEKLFF. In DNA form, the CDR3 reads TGTGCCAGCAGTCAGAAGCCGTACAGGGCGGCTAATGAAAAACTGTTTTTT.